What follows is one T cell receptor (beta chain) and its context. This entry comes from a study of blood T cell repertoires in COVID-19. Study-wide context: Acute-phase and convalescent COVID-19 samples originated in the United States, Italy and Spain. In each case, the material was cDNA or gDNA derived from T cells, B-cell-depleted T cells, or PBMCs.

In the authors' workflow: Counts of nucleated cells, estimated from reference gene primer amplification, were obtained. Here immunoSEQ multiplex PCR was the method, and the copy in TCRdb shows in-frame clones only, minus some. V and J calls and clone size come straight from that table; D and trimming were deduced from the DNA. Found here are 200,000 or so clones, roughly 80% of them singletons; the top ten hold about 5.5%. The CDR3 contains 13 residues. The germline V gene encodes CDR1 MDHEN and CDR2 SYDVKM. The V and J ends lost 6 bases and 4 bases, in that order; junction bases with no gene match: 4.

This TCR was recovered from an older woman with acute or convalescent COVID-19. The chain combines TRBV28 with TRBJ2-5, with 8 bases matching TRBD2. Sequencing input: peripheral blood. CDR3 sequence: CASSPGLGETQYF. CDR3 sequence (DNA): TGTGCCAGCAGCCCGGGACTAGGAGAGACCCAGTACTTC.